Shown below are 16 T cell receptor beta chains from a single sample sequenced in a study of T cells in Graves' hyperthyroidism and ophthalmopathy. RNA transcripts were the template for amplifying TCR beta CDR3 regions. The HTBI primer set was used in a first-round RT-PCR of the TCR CDR3. Each CDR3 protein gets one entry after TCRdb re-called the multiplex PCR reads with MiXCR. The sample has approximately 400,000 distinct CDR3 sequences; roughly 15% are singletons. Input material: blood. The receptors come from a woman in her 30s with Graves' ophthalmopathy.

This clonotype was counted at least ten times. This chain uses TRBV12-5 with TRBJ1-5; D gene uncertain. Germline CDR1 LGHNT, CDR2 FRNRAP. This CDR3 is 14 amino acids long. The V gene lost 6 bases and the J gene lost 0 bases, with 9 bases spanning the gap. Here the CDR3 reads CASGEDYSNQPQHF. Here the CDR3 DNA reads TGTGCTAGTGGGGAAGATTATAGCAATCAGCCCCAGCATTTT.

This clonotype was seen many times. The chain links TRBV2 to TRBJ2-7; the D gene is possibly TRBD1 (5 bases). Germline V lookup: CDR1 SNHLY, CDR2 FYNNEI. V lost 8 bases and J 4 bases, leaving 15 bases between the germline ends. The CDR3 is made up of 13 amino acids. The CDR3 reads CASDPGQEYEQYF. In DNA form, the CDR3 reads TGTGCCAGCGACCCCGGACAAGAATACGAGCAGTACTTC.

This clonotype has a count of ten or more. The CDR3 DNA follows: TGTGCCAGCAGCGCTACTAGGCAAGAGACCCAGTACTTC. Protein product: CASSATRQETQYF. The chain employs TRBV12-3 or TRBV12-4 and TRBJ2-5; tentative D call: TRBD2 (5 bases). Trimming stripped 6 bases from V and 2 bases from J, with 10 bases between. This CDR3 has 13 amino acids.

This clonotype was counted ten times or more. V gene TRBV11-2 combines with J gene TRBJ2-5; 9 nucleotides match TRBD2. Looked up from germline, CDR1 is SGHAT and CDR2 is FQNNGV. This CDR3 spans 14 amino acids. The J segment lost 3 bases and the V segment lost 5 bases, leaving 4 bases of the junction unmatched. This CDR3 reads CASSARLAEETQYF. CDR3 in DNA: TGTGCCAGCAGCGCCCGACTAGCGGAAGAGACCCAGTACTTC.

This clonotype appeared a few times. The V call is TRBV6-5, the J call TRBJ1-3, with 11 bases identical to TRBD1. Germline V gene lookup returns CDR1 MNHEY and CDR2 SVGAGI. J gave up 0 bases and V 0 bases, and 13 bases lay outside the gene matches. The CDR3 totals 21 residues. CDR3 bases: TGTGCCAGCAGTTACTCCACGTCCCGGGACAGGGGGTCTACCTCTGGAAACACCATATATTTT. It yields the protein CASSYSTSRDRGSTSGNTIYF.

This clonotype was detected many times. This chain connects TRBV28 to TRBJ2-1; 8 bases agree with TRBD1. The CDR3 runs to 14 residues. The germline V gene has CDR1 MDHEN and CDR2 SYDVKM. J was trimmed by 10 bases and V by 5 bases; bases with no gene match: 10. The CDR3 nucleotides are TGTGCCAGCAGTCTCCCCGGACAGGGCGGGGAGCAGTTCTTC. This codes for CASSLPGQGGEQFF.

The sample holds many counts of this clonotype. This rearrangement joins TRBV24-1 to TRBJ2-1; no firm D call. The germline CDR1 and CDR2 sequences are KGHDR and SFDVKD. V lost 6 bases to trimming and J lost 6 bases, with 11 bases between them. The CDR3 has 13 residues. CDR3 amino acids: CATSLFSSNEQFF. In DNA form, the CDR3 reads TGTGCCACCAGTCTCTTCAGCAGCAATGAGCAGTTCTTC.

This clonotype showed up just a few times. CDR3 region: CASSQPGDGQPQHF. The CDR3 DNA sequence: TGTGCCAGCAGCCAACCCGGGGATGGTCAGCCCCAGCATTTT. The chain joins TRBV3-1 to TRBJ1-5, with no clear D. The ends were cut back, 2 bases at V and 6 bases at J, with 11 bases in the middle. Germline CDR1 is LGHDT and CDR2 is YNNKEL (reference sequence). The CDR3 contains 14 residues.

This clonotype has ten or more counts. V usage is TRBV2 and J usage is TRBJ1-1; perhaps TRBD1 as D (6 bases). Between the trimmed V and J ends, which lost 8 bases and 1 base, there was a span of 11 bases. In germline, CDR1 is SNHLY, CDR2 FYNNEI. The length of the CDR3 is 13 residues. CDR3 sequence reads: CASARTENTEAFF. In DNA form, the CDR3 reads TGTGCCAGCGCCCGGACAGAGAACACTGAAGCTTTCTTT.

The rearrangement links TRBV29-1 to TRBJ1-5; D is possibly TRBD1 (5 bases). The V end lost 4 bases, the J end lost 6 bases, and 16 bases lay between the germline ends. This CDR3 is 14 amino acids long. From germline, CDR1 is SQVTM and CDR2 ANQGSEA. In DNA, the CDR3 is TGCAGCGTTGCGATCGGGGACCGAATTCAGCCCCAGCATTTT. Its protein is CSVAIGDRIQPQHF. The full variable domain, with the rest looked up from reference TRBV29-1 and TRBJ1-5, is SAVISQKPSRDICQRGTSLTIQCQVDSQVTMMFWYRQQPGQSLTLIATANQGSEATYESGFVIDKFPISRPNLTFSTLTVSNMSPEDSSIYLCSVAIGDRIQPQHFGDGTRLSIL.

This clonotype was detected only a few times. This chain connects TRBV25-1 to TRBJ1-1; perhaps TRBD1 as D (5 bases). The V gene lost 0 bases and the J gene lost 2 bases, with 16 bases spanning the gap. This CDR3 contains 17 residues. Looked up from germline, CDR1 is MGHDK and CDR2 is SYGVNS. In DNA form, the CDR3 reads TGTGCCAGCAGTGAATATGACAGCCTCCCTCCAAACACTGAAGCTTTCTTT. Encoded protein: CASSEYDSLPPNTEAFF. The full variable domain, with the rest looked up from reference TRBV25-1 and TRBJ1-1, is EADIYQTPRYLVIGTGKKITLECSQTMGHDKMYWYQQDPGMELHLIHYSYGVNSTEKGDLSSESTVSRIRTEHFPLTLESARPSHTSQYLCASSEYDSLPPNTEAFFGQGTRLTVV.

This chain uses TRBV10-3 with TRBJ1-3, with D unresolved. Trimming took 2 bases from V and 6 from J, leaving 14 bases between them. Germline CDR1 is ENHRY and CDR2 is SYGVKD. The CDR3 runs to 15 residues. The CDR3 DNA sequence: TGTGCCATCAGTGAGGGCCCAGGAGCAGAAAACACCATATATTTT. Protein sequence: CAISEGPGAENTIYF.

This clonotype has a count of ten or more. The chain is built from TRBV2 and TRBJ1-1; D might be TRBD1 (6 bases). Trimming took 5 bases from V and 4 from J, leaving 11 bases between them. CDR1 SNHLY and CDR2 FYNNEI come from the germline V gene. The length of the CDR3 is 13 residues. CDR3 region: CASSRGGGTEAFF. As DNA, the CDR3 is TGTGCCAGCAGTCGAGGGGGGGGCACTGAAGCTTTCTTT. Filled out from reference TRBV2 and TRBJ1-1, the complete variable domain reads EPEVTQTPSHQVTQMGQEVILRCVPISNHLYFYWYRQILGQKVEFLVSFYNNEISEKSEIFDDQFSVERPDGSNFTLKIRSTKLEDSAMYFCASSRGGGTEAFFGQGTRLTVV.

The V and J genes are TRBV29-1 and TRBJ2-3; D not certain. The V gene's germline CDR1 is SQVTM and CDR2 ANQGSEA. Trimming took 0 bases from V and 2 from J, leaving 6 bases between them. The CDR3 loop spans 13 amino acids. DNA of the CDR3: TGCAGCGTTGAAGAGTTTTCCACAGATACGCAGTATTTT. It is translated as CSVEEFSTDTQYF.

At least ten counts were recorded for this clonotype. One end of the junction does not line up with germline, which may come from a read error. The V call is TRBV7-2, the J call TRBJ1-3; D is undetermined. CDR3 length equals 14 residues. In germline, CDR1 is SGHTA, CDR2 FQGNSA. The DNA of the CDR3 is TGTGCCAGCACCCGCTTATACTCTGGAAGCACCATATATTTT. It is translated as CASTRLYSGSTIYF.

This clonotype has at least ten counts. V is TRBV7-9 and J is TRBJ2-1; 8 bases align to TRBD2. The CDR3 consists of 17 residues. Germline V CDR1 and CDR2: SEHNR, FQNEAQ (reference sequence). With V trimmed by 1 base and J by 6 bases, 11 bases remained unmatched. The CDR3: CASSLDGAGDRFNEQFF. The CDR3 DNA sequence: TGTGCCAGCAGCTTAGACGGAGCGGGGGACCGTTTCAATGAGCAGTTCTTC.